This note documents a single T cell receptor (beta chain) sequence. No antigen is known for it. Antigen-specific CD4+ T cells were expanded (with viral peptide pools) by the ViraFEST assay ahead of sequencing. Investigators separated out CD4+ T cells once around eleven days of culture had passed. Participants got two doses of BNT162b2 or mRNA-1273 vaccine. The data were obtained in a study of vaccination effects on CD4 cells after COVID-19. Study-wide points: Limitations: small convalescent group and missing early post-infection timepoints.

The ends were cut back, 2 bases at V and 9 bases at J, with 14 bases in the middle. The germline V gene encodes CDR1 MNHNS and CDR2 SASEGT. This CDR3 has 14 amino acids. Generated by immunoSEQ multiplex PCR, the TCRdb table keeps only in-frame clones and is missing some. The sample yields about 46,000 clones, over 60% seen once. The TCR comes from a human donor who received a COVID-19 vaccine. The V call is TRBV6-1, the J call TRBJ2-1; a possible D gene is TRBD2 (5 bases). Sequences were derived from CD4+ T cells from PBMCs cultured with HCoV-OC43 spike peptides, sampled after COVID-19 vaccination. The sample's subset: HCoV-OC43 spike overlapping peptide pool stimulation. CDR3 sequence: CASSESRGSGEQFF. The DNA of the CDR3 is TGTGCCAGCAGTGAATCCCGGGGTTCGGGTGAGCAGTTCTTC.